This T cell receptor (beta chain) was identified in a study of OX40 agonist ivuxolimab in advanced cancers. At the level of the study: Patients took ivuxolimab, an agonistic anti-OX40 (CD134) antibody. Study results and limitations: Clones of CD4+ and CD8+ blood T cells grew by week 6 at doses of 0.1 to 3.0 mg/kg. Clonal expansion among partial responders at 0.1-3.0 mg/kg ranked near the lowest. Among some nonresponders, normalized T-cell clonal expansion was also low.

TCRdb's copy holds only in-frame clones and misses some; the assay was immunoSEQ multiplex PCR. This sample has approximately 70,000 clones, with just over 85% found just once. About this clone itself: Its antigen is not known.

Germline V gene sequence: CDR1 GTSNPN, CDR2 SVGIG (reference sequence). The CDR3 is made up of 13 amino acids. Deletions cut 2 bases from V and 7 bases from J, with 14 bases between. This sample comprised CD4+ or CD8+ T cells sorted from blood, obtained in a trial of the OX40 agonist ivuxolimab. This receptor was identified in an adult with an advanced solid tumor such as melanoma, head and neck, liver or kidney cancer. The chain employs TRBV30 and TRBJ1-1; D is perhaps TRBD1 (5 bases). CDR3 sequence: CAWSSDRPNEAFF. In nucleotides, the CDR3 is TGTGCCTGGAGTTCCGACAGACCGAATGAAGCTTTCTTT.